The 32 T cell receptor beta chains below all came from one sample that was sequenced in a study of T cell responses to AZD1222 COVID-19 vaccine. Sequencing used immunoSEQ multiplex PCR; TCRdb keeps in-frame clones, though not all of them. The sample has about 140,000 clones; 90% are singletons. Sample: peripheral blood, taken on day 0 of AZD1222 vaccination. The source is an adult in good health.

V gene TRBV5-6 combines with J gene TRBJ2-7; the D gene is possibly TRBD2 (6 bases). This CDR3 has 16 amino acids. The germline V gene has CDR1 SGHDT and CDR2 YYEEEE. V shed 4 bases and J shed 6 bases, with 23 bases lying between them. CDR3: CASSPRLGRDSGEQYF. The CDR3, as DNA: TGTGCCAGCAGCCCCCGGTTGGGTAGGGATAGCGGCGAGCAGTACTTC.

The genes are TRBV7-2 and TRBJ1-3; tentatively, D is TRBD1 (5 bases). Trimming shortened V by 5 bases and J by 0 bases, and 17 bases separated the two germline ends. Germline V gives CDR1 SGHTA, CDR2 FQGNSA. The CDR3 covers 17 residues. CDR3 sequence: CASSATTRGSSGNTIYF. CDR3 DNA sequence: TGTGCCAGCAGCGCTACGACGCGGGGCAGCTCTGGAAACACCATATATTTT.

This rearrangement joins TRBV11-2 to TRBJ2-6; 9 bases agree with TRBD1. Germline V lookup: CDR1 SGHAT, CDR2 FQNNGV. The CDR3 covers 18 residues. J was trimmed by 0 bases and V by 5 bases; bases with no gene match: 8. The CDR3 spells CASSTLQGAPSGANVLTF. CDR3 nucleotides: TGTGCCAGCAGCACCCTACAGGGGGCCCCCTCTGGGGCCAACGTCCTGACTTTC.

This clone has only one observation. The CDR3 loop is CASSQGTLLYNEQFF. CDR3 DNA sequence: TGCGCCAGCAGCCAAGGAACTCTCCTTTACAATGAGCAGTTCTTC. The chain joins TRBV4-1 to TRBJ2-1; D remains ambiguous. With 1 base removed from V and 4 bases from J, the gap between germline ends came to 11 bases. In germline, CDR1 is MGHRA, CDR2 YSYEKL. This CDR3 comprises 15 residues.

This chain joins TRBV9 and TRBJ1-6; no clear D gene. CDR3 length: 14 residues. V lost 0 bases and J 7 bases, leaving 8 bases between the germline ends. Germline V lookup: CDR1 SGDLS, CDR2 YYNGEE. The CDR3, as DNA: TGTGCCAGCAGCGTAGAGGGCTCCAATTCACCCCTCCACTTT. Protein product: CASSVEGSNSPLHF.

The CDR3 loop is CASRPGGMNTEAFF. The CDR3 DNA is TGTGCCAGCAGGCCCGGGGGTATGAACACTGAAGCTTTCTTT. The chain uses TRBV6-5 and TRBJ1-1, with D maybe TRBD1 (5 bases). Trimming took 6 bases from V and 0 from J, leaving 11 bases between them. This CDR3 comprises 14 residues. Per germline, CDR1 MNHEY and CDR2 SVGAGI.

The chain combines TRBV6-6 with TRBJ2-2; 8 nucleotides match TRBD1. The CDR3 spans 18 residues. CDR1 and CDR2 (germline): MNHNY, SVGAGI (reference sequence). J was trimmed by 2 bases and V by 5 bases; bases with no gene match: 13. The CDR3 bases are TGTGCCAGCAGTCCACTGCCCCCCCAGGGGGCCAACACCGGGGAGCTGTTTTTT. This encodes CASSPLPPQGANTGELFF.

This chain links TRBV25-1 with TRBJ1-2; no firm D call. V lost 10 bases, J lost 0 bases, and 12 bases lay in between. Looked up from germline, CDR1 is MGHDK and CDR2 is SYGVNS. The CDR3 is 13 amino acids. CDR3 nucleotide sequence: TGTGCCACTATCAGGCGATCTAACTATGGCTACACCTTC. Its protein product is CATIRRSNYGYTF.

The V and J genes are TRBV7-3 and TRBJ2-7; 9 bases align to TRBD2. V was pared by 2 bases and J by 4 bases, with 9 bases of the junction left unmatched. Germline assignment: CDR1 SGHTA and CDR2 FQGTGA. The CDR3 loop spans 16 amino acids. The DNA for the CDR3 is TGTGCCAGCAGCTTAGATGGGGCTAGCGGGATTTACGAGCAGTACTTC. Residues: CASSLDGASGIYEQYF.

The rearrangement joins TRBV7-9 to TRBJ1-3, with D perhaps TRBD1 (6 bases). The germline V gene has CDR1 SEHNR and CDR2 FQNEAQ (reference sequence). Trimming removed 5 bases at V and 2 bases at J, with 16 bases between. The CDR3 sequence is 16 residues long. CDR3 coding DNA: TGTGCCAGCAGCACCATCCCAGGGGATCCTGGAAACACCATATATTTT. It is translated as CASSTIPGDPGNTIYF.

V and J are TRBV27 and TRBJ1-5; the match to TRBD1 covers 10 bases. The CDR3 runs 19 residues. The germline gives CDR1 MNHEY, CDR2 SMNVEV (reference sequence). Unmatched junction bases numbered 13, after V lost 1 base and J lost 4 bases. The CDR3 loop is CASSLFWGGAGQGNQPQHF. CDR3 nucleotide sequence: TGTGCCAGCAGTTTATTTTGGGGTGGCGCGGGACAGGGGAATCAGCCCCAGCATTTT.

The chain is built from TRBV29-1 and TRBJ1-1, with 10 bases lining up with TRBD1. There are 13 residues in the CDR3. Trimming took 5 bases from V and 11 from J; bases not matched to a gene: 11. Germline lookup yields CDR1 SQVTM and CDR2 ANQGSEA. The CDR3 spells CSVSMTDRGSAFF. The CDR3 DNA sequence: TGCAGCGTTTCAATGACGGACAGGGGGTCTGCTTTCTTT.

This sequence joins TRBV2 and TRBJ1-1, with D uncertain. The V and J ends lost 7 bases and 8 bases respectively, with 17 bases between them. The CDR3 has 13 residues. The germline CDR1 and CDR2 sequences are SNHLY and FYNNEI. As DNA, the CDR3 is TGTGCCAGCATTGATCGAGCGCCGGCGGAAGCTTTCTTT. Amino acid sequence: CASIDRAPAEAFF.

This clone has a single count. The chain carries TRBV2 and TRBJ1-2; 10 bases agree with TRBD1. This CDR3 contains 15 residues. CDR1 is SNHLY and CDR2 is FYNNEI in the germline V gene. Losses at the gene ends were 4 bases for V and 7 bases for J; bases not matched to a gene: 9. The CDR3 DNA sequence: TGTGCCAGCAGTGGAGATAGACAGGGGGCGGGTGGCTACACCTTC. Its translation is CASSGDRQGAGGYTF.

The CDR3 loop is CASSLGAVNTEAFF. Here the CDR3 DNA reads TGTGCCAGCAGTTTAGGGGCAGTGAACACTGAAGCTTTCTTT. The genes are TRBV27 and TRBJ1-1, with D tentatively TRBD1 (5 bases). CDR3 length equals 14 residues. Germline CDR1 and CDR2: MNHEY and SMNVEV (reference sequence). V gave up 2 bases and J gave up 0 bases, with 7 bases separating them.

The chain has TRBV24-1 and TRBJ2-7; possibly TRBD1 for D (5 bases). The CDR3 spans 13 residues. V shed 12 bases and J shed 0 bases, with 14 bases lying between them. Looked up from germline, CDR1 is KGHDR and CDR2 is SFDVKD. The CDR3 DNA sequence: TGTGCCCCTAAAGACAGCCTCTCCTACGAGCAGTACTTC. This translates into CAPKDSLSYEQYF.

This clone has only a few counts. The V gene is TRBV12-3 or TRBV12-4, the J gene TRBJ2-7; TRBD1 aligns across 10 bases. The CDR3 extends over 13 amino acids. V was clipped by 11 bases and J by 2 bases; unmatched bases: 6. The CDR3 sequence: CASRDRGTYEQYF. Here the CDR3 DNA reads TGTGCCTCGCGGGACAGGGGAACCTACGAGCAGTACTTC.

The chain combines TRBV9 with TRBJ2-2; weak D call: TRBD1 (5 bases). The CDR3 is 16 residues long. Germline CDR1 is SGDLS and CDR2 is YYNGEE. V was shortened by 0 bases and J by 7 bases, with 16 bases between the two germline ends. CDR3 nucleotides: TGTGCCAGCAGCGTAGAGGTCAGGGCTGAACACGGGGAGCTGTTTTTT. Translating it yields CASSVEVRAEHGELFF.

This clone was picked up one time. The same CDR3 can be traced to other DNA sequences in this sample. The CDR3 sequence is CASSPGLNTEAFF. CDR3 DNA sequence: TGTGCCAGCTCACCAGGCCTGAACACTGAAGCTTTCTTT. The V gene is TRBV18, the J gene TRBJ1-1; D ambiguous. Trimming removed 2 bases at V and 0 bases at J, with 4 bases between. This CDR3 region has 13 residues. CDR1 is KGHSH, CDR2 LQKENI, per germline.

The CDR3 bases are TGTGCCAGCATCCCGGCGGCTTCCCACTCCTACAATGAGCAGTTCTTC. It codes for CASIPAASHSYNEQFF. The V and J genes are TRBV7-9 and TRBJ2-1; no reliable D call. The CDR3 contains 16 residues. Germline V gene sequence: CDR1 SEHNR, CDR2 FQNEAQ (reference sequence). V was clipped by 7 bases and J by 0 bases, with 16 bases between them.

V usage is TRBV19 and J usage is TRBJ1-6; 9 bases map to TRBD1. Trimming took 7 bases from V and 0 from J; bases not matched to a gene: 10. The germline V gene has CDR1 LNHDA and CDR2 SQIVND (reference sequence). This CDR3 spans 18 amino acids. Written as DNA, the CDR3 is TGTGCCAGTACCGCGCGGGACAGGGTGAGCTCCTATAATTCACCCCTCCACTTT. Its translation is CASTARDRVSSYNSPLHF.

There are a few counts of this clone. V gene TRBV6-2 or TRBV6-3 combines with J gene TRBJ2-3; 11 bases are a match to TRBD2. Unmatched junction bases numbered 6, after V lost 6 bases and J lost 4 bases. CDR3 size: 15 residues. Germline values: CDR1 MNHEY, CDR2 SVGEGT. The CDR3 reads CASSPTSGSPDTQYF. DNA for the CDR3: TGTGCCAGCAGCCCCACTAGCGGGAGCCCAGATACGCAGTATTTT.

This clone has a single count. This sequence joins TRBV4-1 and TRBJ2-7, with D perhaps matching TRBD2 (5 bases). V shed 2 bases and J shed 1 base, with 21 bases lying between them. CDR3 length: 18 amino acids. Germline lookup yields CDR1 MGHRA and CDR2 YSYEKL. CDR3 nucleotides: TGCGCCAGCAGCCAAACCCCTCTTGTCGAGCGGCTGTCCTACGAGCAGTACTTC. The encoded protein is CASSQTPLVERLSYEQYF.

CDR3 sequence reads: CASSDVSEKLFF. CDR3 DNA sequence: TGTGCCAGCAGTGATGTGAGTGAAAAACTGTTTTTT. The V call is TRBV6-1, the J call TRBJ1-4; unclear D gene. This CDR3 has 12 amino acids. Trimming left V 3 bases short and J 7 bases short, with 6 bases between. Germline loops: CDR1 MNHNS, CDR2 SASEGT.

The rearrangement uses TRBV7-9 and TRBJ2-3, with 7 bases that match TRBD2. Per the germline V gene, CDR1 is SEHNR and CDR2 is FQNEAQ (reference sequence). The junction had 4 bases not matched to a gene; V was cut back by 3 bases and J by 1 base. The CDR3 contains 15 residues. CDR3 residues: CASSFRSGGTDTQYF. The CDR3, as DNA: TGTGCCAGCAGCTTTCGAAGCGGGGGCACAGATACGCAGTATTTT.

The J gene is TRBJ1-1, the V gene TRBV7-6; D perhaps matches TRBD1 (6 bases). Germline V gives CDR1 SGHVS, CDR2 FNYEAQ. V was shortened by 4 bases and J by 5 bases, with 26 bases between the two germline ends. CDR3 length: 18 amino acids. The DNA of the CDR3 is TGTGCCAGCAGCTCCCGTAGGTGGGGGGCGGAAAAAGGTACTGAAGCTTTCTTT. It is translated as CASSSRRWGAEKGTEAFF. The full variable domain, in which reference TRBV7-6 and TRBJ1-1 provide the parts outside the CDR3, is GAGVSQSPRYKVTKRGQDVALRCDPISGHVSLYWYRQALGQGPEFLTYFNYEAQQDKSGLPNDRFSAERPEGSISTLTIQRTEQRDSAMYRCASSSRRWGAEKGTEAFFGQGTRLTVV.

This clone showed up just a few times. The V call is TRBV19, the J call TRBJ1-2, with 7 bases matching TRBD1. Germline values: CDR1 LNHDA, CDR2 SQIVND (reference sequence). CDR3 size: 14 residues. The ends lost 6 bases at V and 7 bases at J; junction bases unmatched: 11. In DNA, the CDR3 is TGTGCCAGTAGGCCGACAGGGTCGTTTGGTGGCTACACCTTC. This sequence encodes CASRPTGSFGGYTF.

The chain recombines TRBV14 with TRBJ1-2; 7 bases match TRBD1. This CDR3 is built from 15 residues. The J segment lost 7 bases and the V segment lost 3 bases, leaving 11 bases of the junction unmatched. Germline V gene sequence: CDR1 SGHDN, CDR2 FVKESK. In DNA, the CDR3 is TGTGCCAGCAGCCAGGCCGACAGGGCCCCGGGTGGCTACACCTTC. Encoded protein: CASSQADRAPGGYTF.

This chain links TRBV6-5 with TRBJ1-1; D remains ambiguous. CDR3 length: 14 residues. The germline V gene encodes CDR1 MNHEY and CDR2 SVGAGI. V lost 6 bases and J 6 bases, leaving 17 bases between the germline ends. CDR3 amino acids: CASRRPGIVPEAFF. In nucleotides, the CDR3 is TGTGCCAGCAGGCGACCGGGGATCGTCCCTGAAGCTTTCTTT.

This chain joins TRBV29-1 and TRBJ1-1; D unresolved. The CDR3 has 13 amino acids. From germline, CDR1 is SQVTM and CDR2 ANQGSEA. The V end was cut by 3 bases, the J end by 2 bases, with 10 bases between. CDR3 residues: CSVDGQDNTEAFF. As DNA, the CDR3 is TGCAGCGTTGACGGCCAGGATAACACTGAAGCTTTCTTT.

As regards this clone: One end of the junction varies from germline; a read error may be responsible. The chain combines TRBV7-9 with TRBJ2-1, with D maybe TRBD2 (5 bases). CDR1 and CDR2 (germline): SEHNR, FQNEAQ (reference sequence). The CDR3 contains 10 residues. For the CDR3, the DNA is TGTGCCAGCAGCCCCCCTGACTACCTCTTC. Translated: CASSPPDYLF.

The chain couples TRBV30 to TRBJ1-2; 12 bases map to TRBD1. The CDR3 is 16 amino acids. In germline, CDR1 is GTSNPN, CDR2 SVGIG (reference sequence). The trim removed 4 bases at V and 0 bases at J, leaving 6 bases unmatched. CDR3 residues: CAWKFGTGGSNYGYTF. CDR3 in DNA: TGTGCCTGGAAATTCGGGACAGGGGGCTCTAACTATGGCTACACCTTC.